This entry lists 2 T cell receptor beta chains sequenced from one sample in a study of T cell responses to AZD1222 COVID-19 vaccine. Method: immunoSEQ multiplex PCR; TCRdb's copy keeps in-frame clones and lacks some. Of some 130,000 clones detected, around 90% appear once; the ten largest clones hold roughly 3.1%. Specimen: peripheral blood, collected on day 0 of AZD1222 vaccination. These receptors all come from an adult in good health.

This rearrangement joins TRBV29-1 to TRBJ2-2, with D perhaps TRBD2 (6 bases). The CDR3 sequence is 15 residues long. V was cut by 7 bases and J by 0 bases, with 15 bases left in between. The V gene's germline CDR1 is SQVTM and CDR2 ANQGSEA. DNA of the CDR3: TGCAGCGCTCGAGGCGGGGATTCGAACACCGGGGAGCTGTTTTTT. Its protein is CSARGGDSNTGELFF.

This rearrangement joins TRBV25-1 to TRBJ2-5; 8 nucleotides align to TRBD2. There are 14 residues in the CDR3. Germline-derived CDR1 and CDR2 are MGHDK and SYGVNS. V lost 5 bases and J lost 4; bases outside the gene matches: 6. CDR3 nucleotides: TGTGCCAGCAGTCGAGCGGGAGTGGTAGAGACCCAGTACTTC. Protein product: CASSRAGVVETQYF.